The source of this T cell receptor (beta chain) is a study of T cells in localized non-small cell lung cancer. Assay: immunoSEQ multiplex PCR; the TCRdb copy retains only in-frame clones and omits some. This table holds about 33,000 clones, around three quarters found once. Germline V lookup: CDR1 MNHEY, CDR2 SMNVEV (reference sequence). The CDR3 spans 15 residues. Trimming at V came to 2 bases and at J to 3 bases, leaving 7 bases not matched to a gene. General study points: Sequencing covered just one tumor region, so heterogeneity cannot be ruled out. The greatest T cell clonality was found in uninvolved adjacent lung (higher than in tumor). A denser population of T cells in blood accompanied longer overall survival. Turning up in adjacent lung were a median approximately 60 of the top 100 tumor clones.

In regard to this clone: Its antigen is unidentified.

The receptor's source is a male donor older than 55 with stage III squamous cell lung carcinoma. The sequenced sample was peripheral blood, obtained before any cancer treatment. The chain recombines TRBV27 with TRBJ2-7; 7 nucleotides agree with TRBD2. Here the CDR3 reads CASSLKGGGGYEQYF. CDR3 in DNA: TGTGCCAGCAGTTTAAAAGGTGGGGGGGGCTACGAGCAGTACTTC.